The 25 T cell receptor beta chains given below trace back to one sample, sequenced in a study of CD8 T cells in Susac syndrome. Reverse transcription of 0.5 to 1 ug RNA was performed with random hexamers. Each CDR3 protein gets one entry after TCRdb re-called the immunoSEQ multiplex PCR reads with MiXCR. The sample has 160,000 or so distinct CDR3 sequences, 90% to 95% seen once. The sequenced material came from CD4+ T cells from PBMCs. The receptors were gathered from a human donor with Susac syndrome.

The chain uses TRBV5-4 and TRBJ1-1; D is unresolved. The germline CDR1 and CDR2 sequences are SGHNT and YYREEE (reference sequence). The CDR3 loop spans 12 amino acids. V was pared by 0 bases and J by 3 bases, with 3 bases between. The CDR3 spells CASSLADTEAFF. In nucleotides, the CDR3 is TGTGCCAGCAGCTTGGCCGACACTGAAGCTTTCTTT.

The chain recombines TRBV25-1 with TRBJ1-5; 9 bases are shared with TRBD1. With 4 bases clipped from V and 7 bases from J, the junction kept 5 bases outside the gene matches. Germline V gene lookup returns CDR1 MGHDK and CDR2 SYGVNS. The CDR3 has 14 amino acids. For the CDR3, the DNA is TGTGCCAGCAGTGGGGGGACAGGGCGGCAGCCCCAGCATTTT. Protein sequence: CASSGGTGRQPQHF.

V gene TRBV15 combines with J gene TRBJ2-1, with 10 bases aligning to TRBD2. V lost 8 bases to trimming and J lost 9 bases; unmatched junction nucleotides: 7. The V gene's germline CDR1 is LNHNV and CDR2 YYDKDF (reference sequence). CDR3 length: 13 residues. CDR3 DNA: TGTGCCACCCGAGCGGGGGGGTACGGTGAGCAGTTCTTC. The encoded protein is CATRAGGYGEQFF.

This clonotype has a single count. The chain couples TRBV5-4 to TRBJ2-2; 8 positions agree with TRBD1. The V gene end was trimmed by 4 bases and the J gene end by 0 bases; junction bases not matched to a gene: 17. Germline V gives CDR1 SGHNT, CDR2 YYREEE (reference sequence). The CDR3 is 20 amino acids. CDR3 in amino acids: CASSPGQGAYSGSNTGELFF. CDR3 DNA: TGTGCCAGCAGCCCCGGACAGGGAGCGTATAGTGGGTCGAACACCGGGGAGCTGTTTTTT.

The V gene is TRBV29-1, the J gene TRBJ2-1, with TRBD2 identical over 11 bases. The CDR3 sequence is 14 residues long. CDR1 and CDR2 (germline): SQVTM, ANQGSEA. With V trimmed by 4 bases and J by 6 bases, 5 bases remained unmatched. CDR3 protein: CSVGYLAGGNEQFF. For the CDR3, the DNA is TGCAGCGTTGGATATCTAGCGGGGGGCAATGAGCAGTTCTTC.

V and J are TRBV29-1 and TRBJ1-2; D gene ambiguous. The V gene lost 4 bases and the J gene lost 4 bases, with 10 bases spanning the gap. Germline CDR1 is SQVTM and CDR2 is ANQGSEA. This CDR3 has 12 residues. CDR3 sequence (DNA): TGCAGCGTTGTCTCTGGGTTCTATGGCTACACCTTC. Translation: CSVVSGFYGYTF.

The gene calls are TRBV5-1 and TRBJ1-3; D is ambiguous. The V gene's germline CDR1 is SGHRS and CDR2 YFSETQ. V dropped 4 bases and J dropped 3 bases, with 14 bases sitting between them. This CDR3 comprises 15 residues. This CDR3 reads CASSHDPADGNTIYF. The CDR3 nucleotides read TGCGCCAGCAGCCACGACCCCGCGGATGGAAACACCATATATTTT.

The chain combines TRBV6-6 with TRBJ2-7, with TRBD2 as a possible D gene (5 bases). CDR1 is MNHNY and CDR2 is SVGAGI in the germline V gene (reference sequence). Trimming removed 2 bases at V and 6 bases at J, with 14 bases between. The length of the CDR3 is 14 residues. This CDR3 is CASSYGFGVGEQYF. For the CDR3, the DNA is TGTGCCAGCAGTTACGGTTTCGGGGTTGGCGAGCAGTACTTC.

The chain joins TRBV9 to TRBJ2-5; weak D call: TRBD1 (6 bases). V lost 4 bases, J lost 5 bases, and 15 bases lay in between. Germline V gene data show CDR1 as SGDLS and CDR2 as YYNGEE. The CDR3 length is 14 residues. CDR3 bases: TGTGCCAGCAGCCCCAGGGGAGTGCGGGAGACCCAGTACTTC. Protein: CASSPRGVRETQYF.

The chain has TRBV5-5 and TRBJ2-2; D tentatively reads TRBD1 or TRBD2 (5 bases each). The CDR3 spans 14 residues. CDR1 and CDR2 (germline): SGHKS, YYEKEE (reference sequence). V shed 3 bases and J shed 7 bases, with 13 bases lying between them. The CDR3 reads CASSSYNGGGELFF. For the CDR3, the DNA is TGTGCCAGCAGCTCCTACAATGGGGGCGGGGAGCTGTTTTTT.

The chain is built from TRBV10-3 and TRBJ2-3; D not resolved. Germline V gene lookup returns CDR1 ENHRY and CDR2 SYGVKD. The CDR3 is 14 residues long. The germline V and J ends were trimmed by 4 bases and 2 bases, with 10 bases remaining between them. CDR3 in amino acids: CAISAVTYTDTQYF. CDR3 nucleotides: TGTGCCATCAGTGCGGTTACCTACACAGATACGCAGTATTTT.

V gene TRBV29-1 combines with J gene TRBJ2-7, with D possibly TRBD2 on 5 matching bases. The V end was cut by 7 bases, the J end by 0 bases, with 10 bases between. CDR1 is SQVTM and CDR2 is ANQGSEA in the germline V gene. The CDR3 extends over 12 amino acids. The CDR3 coding sequence is TGCAGCGCTAGCCGGGACTCCTACGAGCAGTACTTC. Protein: CSASRDSYEQYF.

The rearrangement uses TRBV2 and TRBJ2-5; D gene ambiguous. With 6 bases removed from V and 1 base from J, the gap between germline ends came to 3 bases. The V gene's germline CDR1 is SNHLY and CDR2 FYNNEI. This CDR3 has 11 amino acids. The CDR3 here is CASSTQETQYF. The CDR3 DNA follows: TGTGCCAGCAGCACCCAAGAGACCCAGTACTTC.

The genes are TRBV6-5 and TRBJ1-1; D is unresolved. CDR3 size: 14 residues. V gave up 5 bases and J gave up 2 bases, with 12 bases separating them. Per the germline V gene, CDR1 is MNHEY and CDR2 is SVGAGI. The CDR3 DNA is TGTGCCAGCAGTAAAGGACTTGCTAACACTGAAGCTTTCTTT. Encoded protein: CASSKGLANTEAFF.

The gene calls are TRBV10-3 and TRBJ2-2; D possibly corresponds to TRBD2 (7 bases). CDR1 and CDR2 (germline): ENHRY, SYGVKD. V dropped 3 bases and J dropped 4 bases, with 12 bases sitting between them. This CDR3 spans 15 amino acids. The CDR3, as DNA: TGTGCCATCAGTGATCGGGGGGCCCCCACCGGGGAGCTGTTTTTT. Amino acids: CAISDRGAPTGELFF.

This clonotype showed up just once. The rearrangement links TRBV7-9 to TRBJ2-5; D gene unclear. CDR3 length equals 14 residues. Germline values: CDR1 SEHNR, CDR2 FQNEAQ (reference sequence). V dropped 0 bases and J dropped 4 bases, with 9 bases sitting between them. The CDR3 DNA sequence: TGTGCCAGCAGCTTAGCGTTGGATGGAGAGACCCAGTACTTC. Encoded protein: CASSLALDGETQYF.

In nucleotides, the CDR3 is TGTGCCATCAAAGCGGGAACAGATACGCAGTATTTT. Translation gives CAIKAGTDTQYF. The chain employs TRBV10-3 and TRBJ2-3; TRBD2 agrees at 7 bases. The CDR3 loop spans 12 amino acids. Germline V gene sequence: CDR1 ENHRY, CDR2 SYGVKD. V lost 7 bases and J lost 3; bases outside the gene matches: 1.

This rearrangement joins TRBV2 to TRBJ2-7; TRBD1 agrees at 11 bases. Losses at the gene ends were 8 bases for V and 5 bases for J; bases not matched to a gene: 8. Germline CDR1 and CDR2: SNHLY and FYNNEI. This CDR3 has 14 amino acids. The DNA of the CDR3 is TGTGCCAGCCTAAGAGGACAGGGGGCCCACGAGCAGTACTTC. Residues: CASLRGQGAHEQYF.

The rearrangement joins TRBV5-4 to TRBJ2-1; TRBD1 might be the D (6 bases). In germline, CDR1 is SGHNT, CDR2 YYREEE (reference sequence). Deletions cut 0 bases from V and 2 bases from J, with 9 bases between. This CDR3 has 15 residues. The CDR3 DNA is TGTGCCAGCAGCTTGGACGAGGGGGCCTACAATGAGCAGTTCTTC. Protein sequence: CASSLDEGAYNEQFF. The full variable domain, completed using reference TRBV5-4 and TRBJ2-1, is ETGVTQSPTHLIKTRGQQVTLRCSSQSGHNTVSWYQQALGQGPQFIFQYYREEENGRGNFPPRFSGLQFPNYSSELNVNALELDDSALYLCASSLDEGAYNEQFFGPGTRLTVL.

The rearrangement uses TRBV6-1 and TRBJ1-1; weak D call: TRBD1 (5 bases). Trimming left V 6 bases short and J 1 base short, with 18 bases between. Germline V CDR1 and CDR2: MNHNS, SASEGT. The CDR3 is 16 amino acids. The CDR3 spells CASSPLSGRENTEAFF. The CDR3 bases are TGTGCCAGCAGCCCATTGAGCGGCAGGGAGAACACTGAAGCTTTCTTT.

The chain joins TRBV7-2 to TRBJ1-2; no definite D call. The V end was cut by 5 bases, the J end by 1 base, with 11 bases between. CDR1 is SGHTA, CDR2 FQGNSA, per germline. The CDR3 has 14 amino acids. CDR3: CASSVLRVNYGYTF. The CDR3, as DNA: TGTGCCAGCAGCGTCCTCCGGGTTAACTATGGCTACACCTTC. Looking up the rest from reference TRBV7-2 and TRBJ1-2 gives the full variable domain: GAGVSQSPSNKVTEKGKDVELRCDPISGHTALYWYRQSLGQGLEFLIYFQGNSAPDKSGLPSDRFSAERTGGSVSTLTIQRTQQEDSAVYLCASSVLRVNYGYTFGSGTRLTVV.

This chain links TRBV7-3 with TRBJ2-7; a weak D match, TRBD1 (5 bases). Trimming removed 2 bases from V and 1 base from J, with 12 bases in between. Germline loops: CDR1 SGHTA, CDR2 FQGTGA. There are 15 residues in the CDR3. CDR3 amino acids: CASSLGQGLSYEQYF. The CDR3 region has the DNA TGTGCCAGCAGCTTAGGCCAGGGCCTGTCCTACGAGCAGTACTTC.

The rearrangement links TRBV29-1 to TRBJ2-3, with 12 bases aligning to TRBD2. The CDR3 length is 17 residues. V dropped 5 bases and J dropped 1; count of bases not matched to a gene: 10. Germline-derived CDR1 and CDR2 are SQVTM and ANQGSEA. The CDR3 region is CSVPPPRLAGGTDTQYF. CDR3 coding DNA: TGCAGCGTTCCCCCTCCTAGACTAGCGGGGGGCACAGATACGCAGTATTTT.

The chain employs TRBV6-6 and TRBJ2-5, with 7 positions matching TRBD2. V dropped 6 bases and J dropped 4; count of bases not matched to a gene: 11. The CDR3 contains 15 residues. Germline CDR1 reads MNHNY; CDR2 reads SVGAGI (reference sequence). In DNA, the CDR3 is TGTGCCAGCAGGAGCGGGGAAAGTAGCGGAGAGACCCAGTACTTC. Protein product: CASRSGESSGETQYF.

The rearrangement links TRBV20-1 to TRBJ1-1; unclear D gene. Per the germline V gene, CDR1 is DFQATT and CDR2 is SNEGSKA (reference sequence). The CDR3 contains 14 residues. The ends were cut back, 5 bases at V and 0 bases at J, with 13 bases in the middle. CDR3 bases: TGCAGTGCTGATGGACGGAACATGAACACTGAAGCTTTCTTT. This sequence encodes CSADGRNMNTEAFF.